Below are 27 T cell receptor beta chains sequenced from a single sample in a study of blood T cells in healthy people across ages. A second PCR of 7 to 11 cycles used a sample-barcoded 5' primer and a J-beta primer mix. MiXCR, applied by TCRdb to the 5' RACE reads, yields one record per CDR3 protein. The data contain around 1,500,000 distinct CDR3 sequences, 42% of them singletons. The sequenced sample was blood. These receptors were taken from a woman under 30 in good health.

The chain is built from TRBV25-1 and TRBJ1-1; weak D call: TRBD1 (6 bases). CDR3 length: 15 residues. Germline lookup yields CDR1 MGHDK and CDR2 SYGVNS. The V and J ends lost 1 base and 5 bases respectively, with 14 bases between them. CDR3 region: CASSESMRGWTEAFF. In DNA form, the CDR3 reads TGTGCCAGCAGTGAATCCATGAGGGGGTGGACTGAAGCTTTCTTT.

This clonotype has more than one count but fewer than ten. The chain recombines TRBV20-1 with TRBJ1-5, with D possibly TRBD1 on 5 matching bases. This CDR3 comprises 13 residues. Trimming cost V 6 bases and J 2 bases, with 11 bases left between them. Germline CDR1 is DFQATT and CDR2 is SNEGSKA (reference sequence). This chain's CDR3 is CSAGGWGNQPQHF. The CDR3 DNA sequence: TGCAGTGCCGGGGGGTGGGGCAATCAGCCCCAGCATTTT.

This clonotype was counted ten times or more. The chain is built from TRBV10-3 and TRBJ1-2, with 9 bases lining up with TRBD1. The CDR3 consists of 12 residues. V shed 7 bases and J 8 bases; nucleotides not matched to a gene: 5. Germline CDR1 and CDR2: ENHRY and SYGVKD. CDR3 protein: CAITDRGEGYTF. CDR3 in DNA: TGTGCCATCACCGACAGGGGGGAAGGCTACACCTTC.

This clonotype was picked up a small number of times. J is TRBJ2-3 and V is TRBV29-1, with D unresolved. The V end was cut by 6 bases, the J end by 0 bases, with 13 bases between. The CDR3 runs to 14 residues. Germline CDR1 reads SQVTM; CDR2 reads ANQGSEA. As DNA, the CDR3 is TGCAGCGTCCCGCTCGTGGGAAGCACAGATACGCAGTATTTT. Translating it yields CSVPLVGSTDTQYF.

The chain couples TRBV11-2 to TRBJ2-5; possible D gene TRBD2, 7 bases. From germline, CDR1 is SGHAT and CDR2 FQNNGV. Trimming cost V 1 base and J 5 bases, with 14 bases left between them. The CDR3 loop spans 15 amino acids. Written as DNA, the CDR3 is TGTGCCAGCAGCTTAGTATACGGGGGGCAGGAGACCCAGTACTTC. Translating it yields CASSLVYGGQETQYF.

A remark on this clonotype: Relative to the germline gene, one junction end is altered; a read error may explain this. This chain connects TRBV4-2 to TRBJ2-1, with TRBD2 matching 8 bases. The J call may be faulty, since TRBJ2-7 better matches the DNA end. The CDR3 sequence is 17 residues long. Germline CDR1 and CDR2: LGHNA and YNFKEQ. The CDR3 reads CAGSQVTRTSGDNEQYF. Here the CDR3 DNA reads TGTGCCGGCAGCCAAGTAACGAGAACTAGCGGTGACAATGAGCAGTACTTC.

There are many counts of this clonotype. The gene calls are TRBV7-2 and TRBJ2-5, with D unresolved. In germline, CDR1 is SGHTA, CDR2 FQGNSA. With 5 bases removed from V and 4 bases from J, the gap between germline ends came to 11 bases. The CDR3 consists of 13 residues. CDR3 amino acids: CASSEARVETQYF. CDR3 DNA: TGTGCCAGCAGCGAAGCTAGGGTAGAGACCCAGTACTTC. The full variable domain, rest sourced from reference TRBV7-2 and TRBJ2-5, is GAGVSQSPSNKVTEKGKDVELRCDPISGHTALYWYRQSLGQGLEFLIYFQGNSAPDKSGLPSDRFSAERTGGSVSTLTIQRTQQEDSAVYLCASSEARVETQYFGPGTRLLVL.

This clonotype turned up a few times. This chain uses TRBV10-1 with TRBJ2-7, with 14 bases lining up with TRBD2. The CDR3 totals 16 residues. The germline gives CDR1 WNHNN, CDR2 SYGVQD (reference sequence). Trimming took 4 bases from V and 0 from J; bases not matched to a gene: 2. CDR3 coding DNA: TGCGCCAGCAGTGGGACTAGCGGGGGGAGCTCCTACGAGCAGTACTTC. Residues: CASSGTSGGSSYEQYF.

As to this clonotype: One base away lies a much larger clone, so this may be a sequencing read error. The DNA is omitted, as the CDR3 cannot be located on it reliably, and the CDR3 follows TCRdb's listing. The gene calls are TRBV21-1 and TRBJ2-2; TRBD1, the table's D call, was not compared with the DNA. TRBV21-1 is annotated as a pseudogene. The CDR3 is 17 amino acids in total, end residues counted. The CDR3 loop is CAGSKVGQGTVGGELFF.

The chain links TRBV20-1 to TRBJ2-3, with D possibly being TRBD2 (5 bases). This CDR3 is 15 amino acids long. The germline V gene has CDR1 DFQATT and CDR2 SNEGSKA (reference sequence). Trimming left V 3 bases short and J 2 bases short, with 15 bases between. The CDR3 nucleotides read TGCAGTGCTAGCCCTTTGTCGGGGTACACAGATACGCAGTATTTT. Amino acid sequence: CSASPLSGYTDTQYF.

This chain joins TRBV4-1 and TRBJ2-1, with a possible D match to TRBD2 (6 bases). CDR1 MGHRA and CDR2 YSYEKL come from the germline V gene. Between the trimmed V and J ends, which lost 1 base and 0 bases, there was a span of 13 bases. The CDR3 has 17 amino acids. CDR3 loop: CASSQVSGTVSYNEQFF. Here the CDR3 DNA reads TGCGCCAGCAGCCAAGTTAGCGGCACTGTCTCCTACAATGAGCAGTTCTTC.

This clonotype was seen only a few times. V and J are TRBV20-1 and TRBJ2-7; possibly TRBD2 for D (6 bases). This CDR3 spans 13 amino acids. CDR1 and CDR2 from the germline V gene are DFQATT and SNEGSKA (reference sequence). V was pared by 6 bases and J by 4 bases, with 16 bases between. This CDR3 is CSAIYGGFYEQYF. The CDR3 DNA sequence: TGCAGTGCCATCTATGGGGGGTTTTACGAGCAGTACTTC.

This clonotype was detected a few times. The V call is TRBV10-3, the J call TRBJ2-3; TRBD1 is a possible D gene (7 bases). Germline values: CDR1 ENHRY, CDR2 SYGVKD. The CDR3 consists of 14 residues. V shed 11 bases and J shed 3 bases, with 18 bases lying between them. The CDR3 nucleotides are TGTGCCGCCCGGCAGGGGGGAGCGACAGATACGCAGTATTTT. It codes for CAARQGGATDTQYF.

This clonotype was detected a few times. The chain employs TRBV12-3 or TRBV12-4 and TRBJ1-2; 7 bases fit TRBD1. The V and J ends lost 5 bases and 2 bases, in that order; junction bases with no gene match: 8. The CDR3 length is 15 residues. The CDR3 DNA follows: TGTGCCAGCAGTCCTCCGGGACAGTCCAACTATGGCTACACCTTC. This translates into CASSPPGQSNYGYTF.

The chain employs TRBV9 and TRBJ2-1; D is possibly TRBD2 (6 bases). The CDR3 sequence is 16 residues long. Germline V gene lookup returns CDR1 SGDLS and CDR2 YYNGEE. Trimming took off 6 bases at V and 8 bases at J, with 24 bases between the two ends. Written as DNA, the CDR3 is TGTGCCAGCACGGCAGAATGGAGGGAGCCTTACCATGAGCAGTTCTTC. Its translation is CASTAEWREPYHEQFF.

The rearrangement joins TRBV4-2 to TRBJ2-7, with D perhaps matching TRBD1 or TRBD2 (5 bases each). V lost 1 base and J 0 bases, leaving 10 bases between the germline ends. The CDR3 has 15 amino acids. CDR1 and CDR2 (germline): LGHNA, YNFKEQ. DNA for the CDR3: TGTGCCAGCAGCCAAGCGGGACGGACCTCCTACGAGCAGTACTTC. Amino acid sequence: CASSQAGRTSYEQYF.

This chain connects TRBV5-1 to TRBJ2-1; D possibly corresponds to TRBD1 (5 bases). CDR1 SGHRS and CDR2 YFSETQ come from the germline V gene. V was cut by 4 bases and J by 4 bases, with 12 bases left in between. The CDR3 is 14 residues long. As DNA, the CDR3 is TGCGCCAGCAGCCCGGACACGACGTACAATGAGCAGTTCTTC. Translated, it gives CASSPDTTYNEQFF.

This clonotype showed up just a few times. This chain joins TRBV12-3 or TRBV12-4 and TRBJ2-1; 10 bases are a match to TRBD2. This CDR3 is 17 amino acids long. Trimming at V came to 4 bases and at J to 13 bases, leaving 19 bases not matched to a gene. CDR3 region: CASSSLKPPPSGGYQFF. CDR3 DNA: TGTGCCAGCAGTTCACTTAAGCCCCCCCCTAGCGGGGGTTATCAGTTCTTC.

CDR3 bases: TGTGCCAGCTCCCCCCAGCGGGGGACCCTGTTGGAGACCCAGTACTTC. This gives the protein CASSPQRGTLLETQYF. The chain joins TRBV18 to TRBJ2-5, with 8 nucleotides matching TRBD2. In germline, CDR1 is KGHSH, CDR2 LQKENI. The CDR3 totals 16 residues. Trimming cost V 6 bases and J 5 bases; bases outside gene matches: 14.

On this clonotype: Germline is not matched at one junction end, which may reflect a read error. The rearrangement uses TRBV6-1 and TRBJ1-2; 8 bases fit TRBD1. Germline lookup yields CDR1 MNHNS and CDR2 SASEGT. The CDR3 extends over 14 amino acids. The DNA for the CDR3 is TGTGTCAGCAGTGAAGTGGGGACAGGATCCGGCTACACCTTC. It translates to CVSSEVGTGSGYTF.

This clonotype was observed a few times. The J gene is TRBJ1-4, the V gene TRBV15; TRBD1 might be the D (5 bases). Deletions cut 2 bases from V and 13 bases from J, with 23 bases between. CDR1 and CDR2 (germline): LNHNV, YYDKDF (reference sequence). There are 16 residues in the CDR3. CDR3 coding DNA: TGTGCCACCAGCAGATCAGGGTTCGGACGGTGGAGAAGACTGTTTTTT. Its translation is CATSRSGFGRWRRLFF.

This clonotype was seen only a few times. The chain couples TRBV20-1 to TRBJ2-5, with D perhaps matching TRBD2 (7 bases). The CDR3 has 17 residues. CDR1 is DFQATT, CDR2 SNEGSKA, per germline (reference sequence). V was pared by 0 bases and J by 2 bases, with 19 bases between. CDR3 in amino acids: CSARDHRGGLNQETQYF. In DNA form, the CDR3 reads TGCAGTGCTAGAGACCACCGCGGGGGCTTGAATCAAGAGACCCAGTACTTC.

The gene calls are TRBV7-8 and TRBJ1-2; D possibly corresponds to TRBD1 (6 bases). CDR3 length equals 14 residues. V shed 5 bases and J shed 5 bases, with 15 bases lying between them. CDR1 is SGHVS and CDR2 is FQNEAQ in the germline V gene. CDR3 in amino acids: CASSPQGGGYGYTF. The CDR3 DNA reads TGTGCCAGCAGCCCTCAGGGAGGGGGGTATGGCTACACCTTC.

The chain links TRBV28 to TRBJ1-5; unclear D gene. The CDR3 is made up of 15 amino acids. Looked up from germline, CDR1 is MDHEN and CDR2 is SYDVKM. V gave up 7 bases and J gave up 1 base, with 14 bases separating them. The CDR3 bases are TGTGCCAGCACCCTATTGCCCATAAGCAATCAGCCCCAGCATTTT. This encodes CASTLLPISNQPQHF.

This clonotype was detected a few times. V and J are TRBV28 and TRBJ1-3; possibly TRBD1 for D (6 bases). The CDR3 has 15 amino acids. V gave up 3 bases and J gave up 0 bases, with 9 bases separating them. Germline values: CDR1 MDHEN, CDR2 SYDVKM. CDR3 residues: CASSFQGNSGNTIYF. The CDR3 DNA is TGTGCCAGCAGTTTTCAGGGGAACTCTGGAAACACCATATATTTT.

V and J are TRBV2 and TRBJ2-3; the match to TRBD2 covers 7 bases. CDR3 length equals 14 residues. Losses at the gene ends were 9 bases for V and 2 bases for J; bases not matched to a gene: 8. From germline, CDR1 is SNHLY and CDR2 FYNNEI. The DNA of the CDR3 is TGTGCCAGTTCCCCCCTAGCGGACACAGATACGCAGTATTTT. It is translated as CASSPLADTDTQYF.

The chain combines TRBV6-1 with TRBJ2-7; weak D call: TRBD2 (5 bases). Germline loops: CDR1 MNHNS, CDR2 SASEGT. The length of the CDR3 is 15 residues. V gave up 8 bases and J gave up 6 bases, with 23 bases separating them. The CDR3 DNA sequence: TGTGCCAGCCTCCCGTCCGTTAGCGTCCTGCGCGAGCAGTACTTC. As protein: CASLPSVSVLREQYF.